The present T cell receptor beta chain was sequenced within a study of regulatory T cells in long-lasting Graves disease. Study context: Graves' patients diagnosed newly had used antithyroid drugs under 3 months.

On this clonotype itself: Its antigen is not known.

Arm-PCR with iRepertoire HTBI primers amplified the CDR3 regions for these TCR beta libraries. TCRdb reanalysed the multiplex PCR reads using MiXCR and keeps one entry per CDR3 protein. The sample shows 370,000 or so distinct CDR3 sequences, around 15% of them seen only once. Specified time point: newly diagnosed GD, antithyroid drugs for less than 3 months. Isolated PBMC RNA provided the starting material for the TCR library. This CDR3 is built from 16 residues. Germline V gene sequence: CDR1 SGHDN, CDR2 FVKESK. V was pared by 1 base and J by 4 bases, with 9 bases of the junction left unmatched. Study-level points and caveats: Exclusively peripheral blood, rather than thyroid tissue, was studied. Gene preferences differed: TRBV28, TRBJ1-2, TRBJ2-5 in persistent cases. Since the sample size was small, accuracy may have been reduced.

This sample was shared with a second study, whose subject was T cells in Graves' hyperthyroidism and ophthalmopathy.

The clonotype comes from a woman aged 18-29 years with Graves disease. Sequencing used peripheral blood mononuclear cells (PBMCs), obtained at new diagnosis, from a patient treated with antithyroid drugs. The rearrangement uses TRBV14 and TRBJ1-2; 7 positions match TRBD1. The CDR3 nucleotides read TGTGCCAGCAGCCAAGCCGTGGACAGGAGCCCCTATGGCTACACCTTC. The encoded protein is CASSQAVDRSPYGYTF.